These T cell receptor beta chains were read from a single sample in a study of blood T cell repertoires in COVID-19. The protocol was immunoSEQ multiplex PCR, while the TCRdb copy is restricted to in-frame clones and leaves out a portion. The sample holds some 110,000 clones, around nine tenths seen once. The sequencing input was peripheral blood. Receptors originate from a man aged 35-49 years with acute or convalescent COVID-19. Each CDR3 is given with its conserved first and last residue. D genes are given only for firm matches. Where a row states a size, it is once, few, many or the class of an expanded clone; other rows omit it.

v_call: TRBV4-3; d_call: TRBD1; clone_size: .; j_call: TRBJ1-1; cdr3_nt: TGCGCCAGCAGCCAAGATTCCCTGGGACAGGGGTGGGCCACTGAAGCTTTCTTT; cdr3_aa: CASSQDSLGQGWATEAFF
v_call: TRBV6-5; d_call: .; clone_size: .; j_call: TRBJ1-4; cdr3_nt: TGTGCCAGCAGTTACTCTTCCTTCGAAAAACTGTTTTTT; cdr3_aa: CASSYSSFEKLFF
v_call: TRBV18; d_call: .; clone_size: once; j_call: TRBJ2-5; cdr3_nt: TGTGCCAGCTCACCAAGAGGCGGGGAGGAGACCCAGTACTTC; cdr3_aa: CASSPRGGEETQYF
v_call: TRBV29-1; d_call: .; clone_size: .; j_call: TRBJ2-1; cdr3_nt: TGCAGCGTTGAAGGCGGTAAGAGCTCCTACAATGAGCAGTTCTTC; cdr3_aa: CSVEGGKSSYNEQFF
v_call: TRBV12-5; d_call: .; clone_size: .; j_call: TRBJ2-1; cdr3_nt: TGTGCTAGTGGTTCCACCCTTCGCAGAGAGCAGTTCTTC; cdr3_aa: CASGSTLRREQFF
v_call: TRBV2; d_call: TRBD2; clone_size: .; j_call: TRBJ2-1; cdr3_nt: TGTGCCAGCAGCGGACTAGCGGACTACAATGAGCAGTTCTTC; cdr3_aa: CASSGLADYNEQFF
v_call: TRBV10-3; d_call: .; clone_size: once; j_call: TRBJ2-2; cdr3_nt: TGTGCCGCCAGCGAGGGCACCGGGGAGCTGTTTTTT; cdr3_aa: CAASEGTGELFF
v_call: TRBV14; d_call: .; clone_size: .; j_call: TRBJ1-5; cdr3_nt: TGTGCCAGCAGCGGGCAACCGGCAGGGCAGCCCCAGCATTTT; cdr3_aa: CASSGQPAGQPQHF
v_call: TRBV9; d_call: .; clone_size: .; j_call: TRBJ1-2; cdr3_nt: TGTGCCAGCAGCGTCCCAGGGAACTATGGCTACACCTTC; cdr3_aa: CASSVPGNYGYTF
v_call: TRBV12-3/TRBV12-4; d_call: .; clone_size: .; j_call: TRBJ2-4; cdr3_nt: TGTGCCAGCAGTTCGGACTTGATTCAGTACTTC; cdr3_aa: CASSSDLIQYF
v_call: TRBV5-1; d_call: TRBD1; clone_size: few; j_call: TRBJ1-1; cdr3_nt: TGCGCCAGCAGCTTAAAACAGGGGAGCAACACTGAAGCTTTCTTT; cdr3_aa: CASSLKQGSNTEAFF
v_call: TRBV14; d_call: TRBD1; clone_size: .; j_call: TRBJ1-1; cdr3_nt: TGTGCCAGCAGCCAAGAGAGGACAGGCCCCATGGGGAGACCAGCTTTCTTT; cdr3_aa: CASSQERTGPMGRPAFF
v_call: TRBV7-9; d_call: TRBD2; clone_size: few; j_call: TRBJ2-2; cdr3_nt: TGTGCCAGCAGCTTCCCCTCACTAGCGGGAGGTTACTTCACCGGGGAGCTGTTTTTT; cdr3_aa: CASSFPSLAGGYFTGELFF
v_call: TRBV1; d_call: .; clone_size: .; j_call: TRBJ1-5; cdr3_nt: TGCACCAGCAGCCAAGCGGGGACAGGGGGGCAGCCCCAGCATTTT; cdr3_aa: CTSSQAGTGGQPQHF
v_call: TRBV7-8; d_call: TRBD1; clone_size: .; j_call: TRBJ2-3; cdr3_nt: TGTGCCAGCAGCTTTGACAGGGGTTTGACAGATACGCAGTATTTT; cdr3_aa: CASSFDRGLTDTQYF
v_call: TRBV6-5; d_call: .; clone_size: once; j_call: TRBJ1-4; cdr3_nt: TGTGCCAGTTCGACGGAGTTTAATGAAAAACTGTTTTTT; cdr3_aa: CASSTEFNEKLFF
v_call: TRBV6-5; d_call: TRBD1; clone_size: .; j_call: TRBJ1-1; cdr3_nt: TGTGCCAGCACCGACCGGACAGGGGGCACTGAAGCTTTCTTT; cdr3_aa: CASTDRTGGTEAFF
v_call: TRBV19; d_call: .; clone_size: .; j_call: TRBJ2-3; cdr3_nt: TGTGCCAGTAGTATAGACAGAGGACTGGGCACATATACGCAGTATTTT; cdr3_aa: CASSIDRGLGTYTQYF
v_call: TRBV19; d_call: .; clone_size: .; j_call: TRBJ2-6; cdr3_nt: TGTGCCAGTAGCCGAACCTCCTCGGTTGGGGCCAACGTCCTGACTTTC; cdr3_aa: CASSRTSSVGANVLTF
v_call: TRBV4-2; d_call: .; clone_size: .; j_call: TRBJ1-2; cdr3_nt: TGTGCCAGCAGCCAAGCAGTTTCCTATGGCTACACCTTC; cdr3_aa: CASSQAVSYGYTF
v_call: TRBV4-2; d_call: .; clone_size: once; j_call: TRBJ1-1; cdr3_nt: TGTGCCAGCAGGCCGTCGGTAACGAACACTGAAGCTTTCTTT; cdr3_aa: CASRPSVTNTEAFF
v_call: TRBV7-8; d_call: TRBD2; clone_size: .; j_call: TRBJ2-1; cdr3_nt: TGTGCCAGCAGCACAGGCAGGACTAGCGGGAGGGCCTGGGATGAGCAGTTCTTC; cdr3_aa: CASSTGRTSGRAWDEQFF
v_call: TRBV4-1; d_call: TRBD1; clone_size: .; j_call: TRBJ2-7; cdr3_nt: TGCGCCAGCAAATATCCGGGACAGATAATCTACGAGCAGTACTTC; cdr3_aa: CASKYPGQIIYEQYF
v_call: TRBV4-3; d_call: .; clone_size: .; j_call: TRBJ2-7; cdr3_nt: TGCGCCAGCAGCCAATACAGGACCGAGTCCTACGAGCAGTACTTC; cdr3_aa: CASSQYRTESYEQYF
v_call: TRBV7-6; d_call: TRBD2; clone_size: .; j_call: TRBJ2-3; cdr3_nt: TGTGCCAGCAGCACGGGACTAGCGGCCCGGAGCGCAGATACGCAGTATTTT; cdr3_aa: CASSTGLAARSADTQYF
v_call: TRBV19; d_call: .; clone_size: once; j_call: TRBJ1-5; cdr3_nt: TGTGCCAGTAGTCCAGGTCCGTCCCCCAATCAGCCCCAGCATTTT; cdr3_aa: CASSPGPSPNQPQHF
v_call: TRBV5-6; d_call: TRBD1; clone_size: .; j_call: TRBJ1-3; cdr3_nt: TGTGCCAGCAGCAACGGCATGACAGGGGATGGAAACACCATATATTTT; cdr3_aa: CASSNGMTGDGNTIYF
v_call: TRBV3-1/TRBV3-2; d_call: TRBD1; clone_size: once; j_call: TRBJ2-3; cdr3_nt: TGTGCCAGCAGCCAAACAACCGGGACAGGCACAGATACGCAGTATTTT; cdr3_aa: CASSQTTGTGTDTQYF
v_call: TRBV27; d_call: TRBD1; clone_size: few; j_call: TRBJ1-2; cdr3_nt: TGTGCCAGCAGTTCTACAGGGGGCTATGGCTACACCTTC; cdr3_aa: CASSSTGGYGYTF
v_call: TRBV11-1; d_call: .; clone_size: few; j_call: TRBJ1-1; cdr3_nt: TGTGCCAGCAGCCAAGGCGGGTGGAACACTGAAGCTTTCTTT; cdr3_aa: CASSQGGWNTEAFF
v_call: TRBV6-2/TRBV6-3; d_call: TRBD1; clone_size: .; j_call: TRBJ1-1; cdr3_nt: TGTGCCAGCAGTCGCGGACAGGGCGCTGAAGCTTTCTTT; cdr3_aa: CASSRGQGAEAFF
v_call: TRBV9; d_call: TRBD1; clone_size: few; j_call: TRBJ1-1; cdr3_nt: TGTGCCAGCAGCATCAGGGGGGTGAACACTGAAGCTTTCTTT; cdr3_aa: CASSIRGVNTEAFF
v_call: TRBV30; d_call: TRBD1; clone_size: .; j_call: TRBJ1-2; cdr3_nt: TGTGCCTGGAAGAGGGGACAGGGGGCGAGTGGCTACACCTTC; cdr3_aa: CAWKRGQGASGYTF
v_call: TRBV4-3; d_call: .; clone_size: .; j_call: TRBJ1-5; cdr3_nt: TGCGCCAGCAGCCCGGGGCCCGGACAGTCCAATCAGCCCCAGCATTTT; cdr3_aa: CASSPGPGQSNQPQHF
v_call: TRBV30; d_call: .; clone_size: .; j_call: TRBJ1-3; cdr3_nt: TGTGCCTGGAGCCCACGGGAATCTGGAAACACCATATATTTT; cdr3_aa: CAWSPRESGNTIYF
v_call: TRBV29-1; d_call: .; clone_size: .; j_call: TRBJ1-1; cdr3_nt: TGCAGCGTAGCCAGGGGACTGAACACTGAAGCTTTCTTT; cdr3_aa: CSVARGLNTEAFF